This T cell receptor (beta chain) was recorded in a study of PD-1 blockade in classical Hodgkin lymphoma. Time point: cycle 4 day 1 (C4D1), after five to seven weeks of nivolumab. After autologous stem cell transplantation all patients relapsed, and prior brentuximab vedotin exposure differed between cohorts. Repertoires were generated with immunoSEQ multiplex PCR, while TCRdb's copy carries only in-frame clones and drops some. This sample has under 60,000 clones; about 89% occur once, and the top ten carry approximately 6.8%. Germline trimming cut 7 bases from V and 2 bases from J; bases unmatched to any gene: 17. Germline CDR1 and CDR2: MDHEN and SYDVKM. The CDR3 sequence is 17 residues long.

This TCR came from a human donor with classical Hodgkin lymphoma. This material consisted of peripheral blood mononuclear cells (PBMCs), taken before the fourth cycle of nivolumab. This chain links TRBV28 with TRBJ2-7; 7 nucleotides align to TRBD1. CDR3 bases: TGTGCCAGCACCGCATCTGTAGGGACAGAGAAGACCTACGAGCAGTACTTC. Encoded protein: CASTASVGTEKTYEQYF.